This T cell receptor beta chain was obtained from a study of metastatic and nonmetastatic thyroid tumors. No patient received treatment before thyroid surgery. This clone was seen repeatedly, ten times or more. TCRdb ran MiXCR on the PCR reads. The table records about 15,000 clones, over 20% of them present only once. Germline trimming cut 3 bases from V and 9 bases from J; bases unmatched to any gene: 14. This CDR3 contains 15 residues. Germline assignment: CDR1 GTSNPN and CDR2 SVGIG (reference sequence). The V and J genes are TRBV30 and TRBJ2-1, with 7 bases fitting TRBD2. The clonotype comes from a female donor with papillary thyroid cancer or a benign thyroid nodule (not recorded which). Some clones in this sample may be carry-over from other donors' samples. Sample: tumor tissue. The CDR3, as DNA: TGTGCCTGGAGCCGATTTGGTCCGGGAGGTGGTGAGCAGTTCTTC. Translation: CAWSRFGPGGGEQFF.